The 10 T cell receptor beta chains given below trace back to one sample, sequenced in a study of graft-versus-host responses after intestinal transplantation. TCRdb's table, derived via immunoSEQ multiplex PCR, lists solely in-frame clones and lacks some. The repertoire holds about 120,000 clones, with about 95% as singletons. Their specific antigens are unknown. The starting material was unstimulated CD8+ T cells sorted from spleen or lymph node cells, obtained before intestinal transplant. The receptors were gathered from a human donor who received an intestinal transplant.

The chain couples TRBV30 to TRBJ2-5; D is unclear. The DNA end is more similar to TRBJ2-7, so the J call may be wrong. Looked up from germline, CDR1 is GTSNPN and CDR2 is SVGIG (reference sequence). This CDR3 contains 13 residues. The CDR3 nucleotides read TGTGCCTGGGCAGGAGACCGAGCCTACGAGCAGTACTTC. It specifies CAWAGDRAYEQYF.

The J gene is TRBJ1-2, the V gene TRBV30; TRBD1 aligns across 8 bases. The CDR3 is 14 amino acids. The trim removed 4 bases at V and 2 bases at J, leaving 6 bases unmatched. Germline V gives CDR1 GTSNPN, CDR2 SVGIG (reference sequence). CDR3 sequence: CAWTLDRVNYGYTF. DNA of the CDR3: TGTGCCTGGACCCTGGACAGGGTGAACTATGGCTACACCTTC.

The chain joins TRBV9 to TRBJ2-3, with D hard to call. V was clipped by 4 bases and J by 2 bases, with 8 bases between them. The germline CDR1 and CDR2 sequences are SGDLS and YYNGEE. The CDR3 spans 13 residues. CDR3 DNA: TGTGCCAGCAGCCGGTTAACCACAGATACGCAGTATTTT. Protein: CASSRLTTDTQYF.

The gene calls are TRBV28 and TRBJ2-1, with 7 bases matching TRBD2. The V and J ends lost 3 bases and 0 bases, in that order; junction bases with no gene match: 2. The CDR3 runs 15 residues. Germline CDR1 MDHEN, CDR2 SYDVKM. This CDR3 reads CASSFGGDSYNEQFF. DNA of the CDR3: TGTGCCAGCAGTTTTGGGGGGGACTCCTACAATGAGCAGTTCTTC. Drawing the rest from reference TRBV28 and TRBJ2-1, the complete variable domain is DVKVTQSSRYLVKRTGEKVFLECVQDMDHENMFWYRQDPGLGLRLIYFSYDVKMKEKGDIPEGYSVSREKKERFSLILESASTNQTSMYLCASSFGGDSYNEQFFGPGTRLTVL.

This chain uses TRBV7-3 with TRBJ2-5; no clear D gene. Looked up from germline, CDR1 is SGHTA and CDR2 is FQGTGA. V lost 4 bases, J lost 1 base, and 13 bases lay in between. The CDR3 totals 15 residues. In nucleotides, the CDR3 is TGTGCCAGCAGCTCCGGGTGGGCATCCCAAGAGACCCAGTACTTC. Translated, it gives CASSSGWASQETQYF.

This chain joins TRBV6-6 and TRBJ1-5, with D hard to call. The CDR3 is 13 amino acids. CDR1 is MNHNY and CDR2 is SVGAGI in the germline V gene (reference sequence). Trimming pared 4 bases from V and 3 bases from J, leaving 7 bases between. CDR3 loop: CASSFSSNQPQHF. In DNA, the CDR3 is TGTGCCAGCAGTTTCAGTTCCAATCAGCCCCAGCATTTT.

In this sample, this clone turned up once. This chain connects TRBV6-6 to TRBJ2-7; the match to TRBD2 covers 7 bases. The CDR3 length is 15 residues. Germline assignment: CDR1 MNHNY and CDR2 SVGAGI (reference sequence). V shed 0 bases, J shed 2 bases, and the junction held 4 bases outside the gene matches. The CDR3 reads CASSYSGEGPYEQYF. In nucleotides, the CDR3 is TGTGCCAGCAGTTACTCCGGGGAGGGCCCCTACGAGCAGTACTTC.

The rearrangement joins TRBV10-3 to TRBJ2-1; weak D call: TRBD1 (8 bases). This CDR3 is built from 16 residues. The germline V gene encodes CDR1 ENHRY and CDR2 SYGVKD. V was pared by 4 bases and J by 5 bases, with 18 bases between. For the CDR3, the DNA is TGTGCCATCAGTGTCCTCTGGACAGGGACTAACAATGAGCAGTTCTTC. It yields the protein CAISVLWTGTNNEQFF.

J is TRBJ2-7 and V is TRBV6-5, with 7 bases matching TRBD1. The CDR3 is 14 residues long. J lost 4 bases, V lost 6 bases, and 9 bases had no gene match. Germline-derived CDR1 and CDR2 are MNHEY and SVGAGI. The DNA for the CDR3 is TGTGCCAGCAGACCCCCGGGACAGTCATACGAGCAGTACTTC. This encodes CASRPPGQSYEQYF.

This clone is a singleton in its sample. CDR3 in amino acids: CASSVDRVTDTQYF. CDR3 DNA sequence: TGTGCCAGCAGCGTAGACAGGGTCACAGATACGCAGTATTTT. V gene TRBV9 combines with J gene TRBJ2-3; D possibly corresponds to TRBD1 (6 bases). Trimming pared 0 bases from V and 2 bases from J, leaving 7 bases between. Germline V gives CDR1 SGDLS, CDR2 YYNGEE. CDR3 length: 14 amino acids.